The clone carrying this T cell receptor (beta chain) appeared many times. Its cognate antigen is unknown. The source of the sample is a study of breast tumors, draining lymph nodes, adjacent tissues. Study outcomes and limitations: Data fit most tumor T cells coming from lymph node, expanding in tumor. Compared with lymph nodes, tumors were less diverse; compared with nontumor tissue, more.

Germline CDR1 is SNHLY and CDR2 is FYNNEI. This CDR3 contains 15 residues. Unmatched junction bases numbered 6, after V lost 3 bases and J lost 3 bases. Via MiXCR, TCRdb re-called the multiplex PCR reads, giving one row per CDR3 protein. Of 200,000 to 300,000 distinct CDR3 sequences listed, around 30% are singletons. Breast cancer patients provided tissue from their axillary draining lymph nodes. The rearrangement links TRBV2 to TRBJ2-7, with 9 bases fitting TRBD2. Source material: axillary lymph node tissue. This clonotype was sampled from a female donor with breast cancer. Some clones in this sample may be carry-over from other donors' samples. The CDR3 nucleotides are TGTGCCAGCAGTGATTTTATTAGCGGGAGCTACGAGCAGTACTTC. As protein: CASSDFISGSYEQYF.